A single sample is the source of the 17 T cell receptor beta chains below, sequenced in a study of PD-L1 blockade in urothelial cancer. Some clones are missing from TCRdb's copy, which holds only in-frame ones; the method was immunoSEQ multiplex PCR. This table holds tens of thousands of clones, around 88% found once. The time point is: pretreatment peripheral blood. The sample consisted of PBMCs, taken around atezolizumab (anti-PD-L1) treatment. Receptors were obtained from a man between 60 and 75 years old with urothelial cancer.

The CDR3 is CASAPARDTQYF. CDR3 sequence (DNA): TGTGCCAGCGCACCAGCGAGGGATACGCAGTATTTT. The rearrangement links TRBV7-9 to TRBJ2-3; D is undetermined. The CDR3 is 12 residues long. Trimming took off 8 bases at V and 6 bases at J, with 12 bases between the two ends. CDR1 is SEHNR, CDR2 FQNEAQ, per germline (reference sequence).

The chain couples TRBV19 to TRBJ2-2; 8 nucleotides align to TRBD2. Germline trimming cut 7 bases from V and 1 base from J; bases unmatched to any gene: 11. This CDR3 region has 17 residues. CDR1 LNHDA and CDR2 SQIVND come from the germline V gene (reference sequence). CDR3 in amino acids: CASTRVAGGLNTGELFF. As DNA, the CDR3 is TGTGCCAGTACTAGAGTCGCGGGGGGACTGAACACCGGGGAGCTGTTTTTT.

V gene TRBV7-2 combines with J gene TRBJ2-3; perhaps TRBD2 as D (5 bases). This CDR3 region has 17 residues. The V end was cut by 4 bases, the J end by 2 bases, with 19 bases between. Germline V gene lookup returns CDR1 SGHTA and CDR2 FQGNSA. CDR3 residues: CASSSLTGIVLTDTQYF. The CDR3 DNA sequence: TGTGCCAGCAGCTCACTGACCGGGATAGTCCTCACAGATACGCAGTATTTT.

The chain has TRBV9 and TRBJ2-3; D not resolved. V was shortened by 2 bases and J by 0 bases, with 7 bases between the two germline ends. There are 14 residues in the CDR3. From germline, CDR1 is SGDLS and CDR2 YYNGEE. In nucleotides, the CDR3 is TGTGCCAGCAGCGTCGGTTGGAGCACAGATACGCAGTATTTT. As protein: CASSVGWSTDTQYF.

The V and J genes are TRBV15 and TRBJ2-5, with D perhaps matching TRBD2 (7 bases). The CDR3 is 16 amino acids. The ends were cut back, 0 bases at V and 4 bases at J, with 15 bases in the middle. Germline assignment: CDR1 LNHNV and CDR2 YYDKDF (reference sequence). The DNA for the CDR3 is TGTGCCACCAGCAGAGAGGGTGTGGGGGGGGCAGAGACCCAGTACTTC. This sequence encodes CATSREGVGGAETQYF.

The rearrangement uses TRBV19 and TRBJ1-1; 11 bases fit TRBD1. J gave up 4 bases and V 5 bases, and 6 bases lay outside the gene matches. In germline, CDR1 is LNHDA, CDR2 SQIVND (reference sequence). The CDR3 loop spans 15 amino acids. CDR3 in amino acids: CASSPGQGDSTEAFF. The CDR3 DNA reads TGTGCCAGTAGTCCGGGACAGGGGGACAGCACTGAAGCTTTCTTT.

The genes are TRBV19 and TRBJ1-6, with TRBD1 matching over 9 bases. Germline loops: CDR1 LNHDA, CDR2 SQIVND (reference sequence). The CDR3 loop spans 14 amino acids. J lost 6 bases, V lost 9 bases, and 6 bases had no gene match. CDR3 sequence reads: CASRGGQGNSPLHF. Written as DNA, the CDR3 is TGTGCCAGCCGGGGGGGACAGGGTAATTCACCCCTCCACTTT.

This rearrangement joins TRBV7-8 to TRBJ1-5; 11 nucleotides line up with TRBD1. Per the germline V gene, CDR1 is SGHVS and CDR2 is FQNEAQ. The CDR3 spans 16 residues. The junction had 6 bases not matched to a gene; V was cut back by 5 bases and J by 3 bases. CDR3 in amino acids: CASSPGQGGLNQPQHF. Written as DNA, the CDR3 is TGTGCCAGCAGCCCGGGACAGGGGGGGCTCAATCAGCCCCAGCATTTT.

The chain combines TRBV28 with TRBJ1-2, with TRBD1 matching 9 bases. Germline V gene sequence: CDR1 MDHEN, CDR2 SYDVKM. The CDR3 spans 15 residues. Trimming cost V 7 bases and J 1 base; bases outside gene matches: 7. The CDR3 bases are TGTGCCAGCACCGAACAGGGGGCTAGTAACTATGGCTACACCTTC. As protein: CASTEQGASNYGYTF.

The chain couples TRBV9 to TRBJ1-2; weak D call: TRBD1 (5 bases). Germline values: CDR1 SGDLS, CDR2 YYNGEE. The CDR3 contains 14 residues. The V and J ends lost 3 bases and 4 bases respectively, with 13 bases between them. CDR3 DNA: TGTGCCAGCAGCGGGGACTTACACGGCTATGGCTACACCTTC. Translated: CASSGDLHGYGYTF.

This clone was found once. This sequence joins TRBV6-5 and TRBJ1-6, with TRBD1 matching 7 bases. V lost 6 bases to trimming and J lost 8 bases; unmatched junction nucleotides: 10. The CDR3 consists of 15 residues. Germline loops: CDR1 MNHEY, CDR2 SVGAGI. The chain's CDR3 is CASRLTTGEDSPLHF. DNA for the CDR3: TGTGCCAGCAGATTAACTACAGGGGAAGATTCACCCCTCCACTTT.

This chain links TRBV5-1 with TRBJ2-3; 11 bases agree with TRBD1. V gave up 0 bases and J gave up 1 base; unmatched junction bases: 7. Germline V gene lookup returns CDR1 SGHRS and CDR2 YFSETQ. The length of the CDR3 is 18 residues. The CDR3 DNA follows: TGCGCCAGCAGCTTGGCCGGGACAGGGGGAACGGGCACAGATACGCAGTATTTT. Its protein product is CASSLAGTGGTGTDTQYF.

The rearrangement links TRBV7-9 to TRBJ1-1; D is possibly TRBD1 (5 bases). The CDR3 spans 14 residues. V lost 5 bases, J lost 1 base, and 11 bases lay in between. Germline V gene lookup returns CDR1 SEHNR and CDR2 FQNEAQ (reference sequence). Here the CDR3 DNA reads TGTGCCAGCAGCCCGACAGAGAGGAACACTGAAGCTTTCTTT. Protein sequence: CASSPTERNTEAFF. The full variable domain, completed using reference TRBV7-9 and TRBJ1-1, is DTGVSQNPRHKITKRGQNVTFRCDPISEHNRLYWYRQTLGQGPEFLTYFQNEAQLEKSRLLSDRFSAERPKGSFSTLEIQRTEQGDSAMYLCASSPTERNTEAFFGQGTRLTVV.

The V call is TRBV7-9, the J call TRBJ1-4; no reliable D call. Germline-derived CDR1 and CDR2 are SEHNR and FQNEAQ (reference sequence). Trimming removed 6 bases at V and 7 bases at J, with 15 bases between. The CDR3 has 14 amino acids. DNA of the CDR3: TGTGCCAGCAGTCTGGTGGAGGGTGGTGAAAAACTGTTTTTT. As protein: CASSLVEGGEKLFF.

In DNA, the CDR3 is TGTGCCAGCAGCAGCGCCGGGGAGTACAATGAGCAGTTCTTC. Its translation is CASSSAGEYNEQFF. This chain joins TRBV7-3 and TRBJ2-1; TRBD2 is a possible D gene (5 bases). V lost 5 bases and J 4 bases, leaving 12 bases between the germline ends. CDR1 is SGHTA, CDR2 FQGTGA, per germline. This CDR3 has 14 amino acids.

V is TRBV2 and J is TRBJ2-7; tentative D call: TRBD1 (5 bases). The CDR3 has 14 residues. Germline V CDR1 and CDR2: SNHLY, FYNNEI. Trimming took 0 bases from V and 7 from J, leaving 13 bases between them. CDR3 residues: CASSEAYKGEEQYF. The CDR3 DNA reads TGTGCCAGCAGTGAAGCGTATAAAGGGGAAGAGCAGTACTTC.

CDR3 DNA: TGTGCCAGCAGCCAAGACTCTCCGGGGGGAACGTACAATGAGCAGTTCTTC. It yields the protein CASSQDSPGGTYNEQFF. V and J are TRBV4-2 and TRBJ2-1, with 7 bases lining up with TRBD2. Germline CDR1 LGHNA, CDR2 YNFKEQ. V dropped 0 bases and J dropped 4; count of bases not matched to a gene: 9. This CDR3 is 17 amino acids long.